This T cell receptor (beta chain) was sequenced in a study of cytomegalovirus exposure and HLA in healthy donors. General observations from the study: It was shown in a later analysis that HLA-associated TCR beta chains were more clonally expanded than other, equally common chains.

The germline V and J ends were trimmed by 5 bases and 5 bases, with 16 bases remaining between them. Per the germline V gene, CDR1 is SGHVS and CDR2 is FQNEAQ. This CDR3 region has 15 residues. Primers included in the PCR were 60 Vbeta and 13 Jbeta primers. Clones were sequenced by immunoSEQ multiplex PCR, and TCRdb holds only the in-frame ones, with some missing. The repertoire has just under 250,000 clones, 82% of them found once; the top ten carry 5% to 6%. It was healthy bone marrow donors who served as donors. Likely unrecorded immune exposures existed in these nominally healthy donors. Remarks on this clone: Its specificity is unknown.

The chain uses TRBV7-8 and TRBJ1-5; D perhaps matches TRBD1 (6 bases). Specimen: PBMCs. The receptor was isolated from a woman aged 40-49 years in good health and CMV-seropositive. For the CDR3, the DNA is TGTGCCAGCAGCCTGGCAGGGGACCTCTATCAGCCCCAGCATTTT. Translated, it gives CASSLAGDLYQPQHF.